Sequencing of this TCR beta chain was carried out in a study of control samples from healthy donors and cancer patients. CDR1 LNHDA and CDR2 SQIVND come from the germline V gene (reference sequence). The trim removed 7 bases at V and 8 bases at J, leaving 11 bases unmatched. CDR3 length: 15 residues. Here immunoSEQ multiplex PCR was the method, and the copy in TCRdb shows in-frame clones only, minus some. Its table lists some 190,000 clones. The material sequenced was blood. The chain is built from TRBV19 and TRBJ1-4, with TRBD1 matching over 9 bases. The receptor was isolated from a woman younger than 45 in good health. The CDR3 region is CASMRGPGTGEKLFF. Here the CDR3 DNA reads TGTGCCAGTATGAGGGGTCCCGGGACAGGGGAAAAACTGTTTTTT.